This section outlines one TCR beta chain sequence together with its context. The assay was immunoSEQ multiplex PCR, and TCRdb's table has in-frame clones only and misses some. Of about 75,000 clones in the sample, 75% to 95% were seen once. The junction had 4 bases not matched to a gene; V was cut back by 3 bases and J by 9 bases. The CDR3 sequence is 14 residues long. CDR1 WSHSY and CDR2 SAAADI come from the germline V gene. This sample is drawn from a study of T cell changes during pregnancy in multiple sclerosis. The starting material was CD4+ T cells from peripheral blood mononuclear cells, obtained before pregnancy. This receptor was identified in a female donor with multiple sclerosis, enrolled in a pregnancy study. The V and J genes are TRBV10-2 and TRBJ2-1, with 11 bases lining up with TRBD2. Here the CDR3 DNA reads TGCGCCAGCAGTGATAGCGGGGGGGCCGGTGAGCAGTTCTTC. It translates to CASSDSGGAGEQFF.